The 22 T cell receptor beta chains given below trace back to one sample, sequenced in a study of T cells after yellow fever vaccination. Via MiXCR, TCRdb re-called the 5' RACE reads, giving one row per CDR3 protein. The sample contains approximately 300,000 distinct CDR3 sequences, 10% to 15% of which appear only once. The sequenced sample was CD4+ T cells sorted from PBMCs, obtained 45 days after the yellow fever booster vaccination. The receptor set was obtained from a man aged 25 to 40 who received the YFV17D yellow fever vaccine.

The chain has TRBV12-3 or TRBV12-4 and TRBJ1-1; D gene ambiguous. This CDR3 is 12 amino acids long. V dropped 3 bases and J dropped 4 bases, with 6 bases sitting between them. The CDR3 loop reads CASSFSGTEAFF. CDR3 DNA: TGTGCCAGCAGTTTCTCGGGCACTGAAGCTTTCTTT.

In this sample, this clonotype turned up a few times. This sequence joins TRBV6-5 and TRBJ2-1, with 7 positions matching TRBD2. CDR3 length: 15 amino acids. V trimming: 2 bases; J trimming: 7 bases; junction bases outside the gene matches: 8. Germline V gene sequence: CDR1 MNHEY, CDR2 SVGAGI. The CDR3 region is CASSYGAGAMNEQFF. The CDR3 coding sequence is TGTGCCAGCAGTTACGGGGCGGGAGCGATGAATGAGCAGTTCTTC.

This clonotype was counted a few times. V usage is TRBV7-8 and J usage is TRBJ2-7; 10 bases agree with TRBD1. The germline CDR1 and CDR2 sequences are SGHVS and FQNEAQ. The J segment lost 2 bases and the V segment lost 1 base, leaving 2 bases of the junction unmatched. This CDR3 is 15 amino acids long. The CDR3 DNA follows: TGTGCCAGCAGCTTAGGGGGACAGGGGACCTACGAGCAGTACTTC. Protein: CASSLGGQGTYEQYF.

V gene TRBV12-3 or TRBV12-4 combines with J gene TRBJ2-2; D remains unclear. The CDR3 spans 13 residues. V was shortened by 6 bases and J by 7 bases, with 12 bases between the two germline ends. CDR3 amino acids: CASSPGPDGELFF. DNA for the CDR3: TGTGCCAGCAGCCCCGGACCCGACGGGGAGCTGTTTTTT.

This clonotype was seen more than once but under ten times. DNA for the CDR3: TGTGCCAGCAGTACACTAGCGGGAGGAGTCGGGGAGCTGTTTTTT. Its protein is CASSTLAGGVGELFF. This sequence joins TRBV12-3 or TRBV12-4 and TRBJ2-2, with 12 bases that match TRBD2. The V and J ends lost 5 bases and 7 bases, in that order; junction bases with no gene match: 5. The CDR3 has 15 amino acids.

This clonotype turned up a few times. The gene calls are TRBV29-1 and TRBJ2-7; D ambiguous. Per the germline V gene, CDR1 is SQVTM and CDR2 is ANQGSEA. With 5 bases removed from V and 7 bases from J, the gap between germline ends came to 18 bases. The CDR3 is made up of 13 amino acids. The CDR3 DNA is TGCAGCGTTATATACAGAGCTCGGAAGGAGCAGTACTTC. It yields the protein CSVIYRARKEQYF.

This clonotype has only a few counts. Here the CDR3 reads CSAIPLPQETQYF. DNA for the CDR3: TGCAGTGCCATCCCCCTGCCTCAAGAGACCCAGTACTTC. J is TRBJ2-5 and V is TRBV20-1; D is undetermined. V was cut by 6 bases and J by 2 bases, with 13 bases left in between. Per the germline V gene, CDR1 is DFQATT and CDR2 is SNEGSKA (reference sequence). The CDR3 loop spans 13 amino acids.

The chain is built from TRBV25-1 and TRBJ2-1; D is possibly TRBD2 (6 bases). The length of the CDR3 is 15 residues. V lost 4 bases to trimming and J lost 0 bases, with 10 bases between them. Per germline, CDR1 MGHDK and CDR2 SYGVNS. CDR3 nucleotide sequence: TGTGCCAGCAGTGGAGCGGGCCCCTCCTACAATGAGCAGTTCTTC. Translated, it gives CASSGAGPSYNEQFF.

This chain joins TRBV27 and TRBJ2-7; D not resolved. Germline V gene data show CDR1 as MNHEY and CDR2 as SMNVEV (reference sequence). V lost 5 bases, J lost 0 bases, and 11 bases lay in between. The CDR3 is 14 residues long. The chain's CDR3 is CASSHIGDSYEQYF. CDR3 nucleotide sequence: TGTGCCAGCAGTCATATTGGGGACTCCTACGAGCAGTACTTC.

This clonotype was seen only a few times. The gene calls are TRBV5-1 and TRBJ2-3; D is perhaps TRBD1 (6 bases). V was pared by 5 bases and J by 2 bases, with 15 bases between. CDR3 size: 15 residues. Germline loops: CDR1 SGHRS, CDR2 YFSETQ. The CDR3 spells CASRIQGSTTDTQYF. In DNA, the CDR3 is TGCGCCAGCAGGATACAGGGAAGTACCACAGATACGCAGTATTTT. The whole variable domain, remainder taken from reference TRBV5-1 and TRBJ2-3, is KAGVTQTPRYLIKTRGQQVTLSCSPISGHRSVSWYQQTPGQGLQFLFEYFSETQRNKGNFPGRFSGRQFSNSRSEMNVSTLELGDSALYLCASRIQGSTTDTQYFGPGTRLTVL.

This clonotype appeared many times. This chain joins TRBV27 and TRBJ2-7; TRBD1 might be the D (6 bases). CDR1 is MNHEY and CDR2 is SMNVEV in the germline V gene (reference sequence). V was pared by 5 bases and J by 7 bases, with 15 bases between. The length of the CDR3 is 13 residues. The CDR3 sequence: CASSVDRLQEQYF. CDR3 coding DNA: TGTGCCAGCAGTGTAGACAGGCTTCAGGAGCAGTACTTC.

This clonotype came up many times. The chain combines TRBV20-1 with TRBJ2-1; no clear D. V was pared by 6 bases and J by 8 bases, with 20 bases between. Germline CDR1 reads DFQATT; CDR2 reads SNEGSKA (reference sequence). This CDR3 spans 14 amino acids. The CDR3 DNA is TGCAGTGCCCTACAGCGCCGATTCCTCCATGAGCAGTTCTTC. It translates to CSALQRRFLHEQFF.

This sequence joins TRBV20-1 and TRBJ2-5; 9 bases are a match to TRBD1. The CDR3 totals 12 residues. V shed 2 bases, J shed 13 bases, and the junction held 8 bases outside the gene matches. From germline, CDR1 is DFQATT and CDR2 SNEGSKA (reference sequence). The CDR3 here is CSARRTGAGVYF. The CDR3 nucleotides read TGCAGTGCTAGAAGGACAGGGGCCGGTGTGTACTTC.

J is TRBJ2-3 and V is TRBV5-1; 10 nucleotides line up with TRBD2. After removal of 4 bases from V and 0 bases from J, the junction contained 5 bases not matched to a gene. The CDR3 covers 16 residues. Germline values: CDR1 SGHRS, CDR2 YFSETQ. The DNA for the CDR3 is TGCGCCAGCAGCCGAGCGACTAGCGGGAGCACAGATACGCAGTATTTT. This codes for CASSRATSGSTDTQYF. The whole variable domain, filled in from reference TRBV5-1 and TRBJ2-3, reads KAGVTQTPRYLIKTRGQQVTLSCSPISGHRSVSWYQQTPGQGLQFLFEYFSETQRNKGNFPGRFSGRQFSNSRSEMNVSTLELGDSALYLCASSRATSGSTDTQYFGPGTRLTVL.

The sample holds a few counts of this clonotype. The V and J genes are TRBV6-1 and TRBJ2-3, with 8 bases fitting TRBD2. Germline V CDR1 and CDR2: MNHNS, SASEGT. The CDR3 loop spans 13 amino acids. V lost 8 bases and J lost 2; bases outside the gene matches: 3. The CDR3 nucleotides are TGTGCCAGCCGGGGGGGCCCCACAGATACGCAGTATTTT. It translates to CASRGGPTDTQYF.

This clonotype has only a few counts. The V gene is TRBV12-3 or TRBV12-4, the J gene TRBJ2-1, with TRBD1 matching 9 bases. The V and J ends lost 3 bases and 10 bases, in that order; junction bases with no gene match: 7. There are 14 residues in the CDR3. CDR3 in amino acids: CASSFMTGGLEQFF. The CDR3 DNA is TGTGCCAGCAGTTTTATGACAGGGGGTCTGGAGCAGTTCTTC.

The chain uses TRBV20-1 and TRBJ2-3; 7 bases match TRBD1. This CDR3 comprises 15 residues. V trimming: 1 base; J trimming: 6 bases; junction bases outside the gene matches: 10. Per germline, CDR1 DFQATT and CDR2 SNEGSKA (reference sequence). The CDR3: CSARVVQGLTDTQYF. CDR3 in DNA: TGCAGTGCTAGAGTAGTACAGGGGTTAACGGATACGCAGTATTTT.

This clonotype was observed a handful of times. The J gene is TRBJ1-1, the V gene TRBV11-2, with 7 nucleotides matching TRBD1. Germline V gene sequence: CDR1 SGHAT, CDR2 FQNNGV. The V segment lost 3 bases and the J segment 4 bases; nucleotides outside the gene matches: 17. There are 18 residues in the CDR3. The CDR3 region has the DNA TGTGCCAGCAGCTTGTTGTCCGCAGGGGGTCTTAAGTTCACTGAAGCTTTCTTT. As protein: CASSLLSAGGLKFTEAFF.

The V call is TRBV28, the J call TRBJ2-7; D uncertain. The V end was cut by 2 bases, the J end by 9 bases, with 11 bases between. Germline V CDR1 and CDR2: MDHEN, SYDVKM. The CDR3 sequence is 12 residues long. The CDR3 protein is CASSLDARRQYF. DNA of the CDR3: TGTGCCAGCAGTTTAGACGCGCGACGGCAGTACTTC.

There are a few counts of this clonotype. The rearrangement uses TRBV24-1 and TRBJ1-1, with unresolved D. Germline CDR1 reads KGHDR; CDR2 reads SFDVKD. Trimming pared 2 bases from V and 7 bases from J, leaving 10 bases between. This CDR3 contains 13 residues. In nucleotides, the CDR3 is TGTGCCACCAGTGATTCCTCTGACGGTGAAGCTTTCTTT. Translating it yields CATSDSSDGEAFF.

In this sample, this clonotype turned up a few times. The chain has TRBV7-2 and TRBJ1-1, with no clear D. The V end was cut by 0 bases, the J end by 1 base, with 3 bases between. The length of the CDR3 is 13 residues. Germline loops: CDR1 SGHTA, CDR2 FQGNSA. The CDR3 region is CASSLAQNTEAFF. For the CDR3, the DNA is TGTGCCAGCAGCTTAGCGCAGAACACTGAAGCTTTCTTT.

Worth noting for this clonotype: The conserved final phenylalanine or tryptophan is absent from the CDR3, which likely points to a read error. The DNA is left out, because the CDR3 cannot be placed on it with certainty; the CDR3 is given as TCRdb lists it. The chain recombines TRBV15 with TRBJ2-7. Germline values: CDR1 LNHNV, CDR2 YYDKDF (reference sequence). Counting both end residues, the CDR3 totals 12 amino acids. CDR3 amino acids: CATSRDRRENHI.